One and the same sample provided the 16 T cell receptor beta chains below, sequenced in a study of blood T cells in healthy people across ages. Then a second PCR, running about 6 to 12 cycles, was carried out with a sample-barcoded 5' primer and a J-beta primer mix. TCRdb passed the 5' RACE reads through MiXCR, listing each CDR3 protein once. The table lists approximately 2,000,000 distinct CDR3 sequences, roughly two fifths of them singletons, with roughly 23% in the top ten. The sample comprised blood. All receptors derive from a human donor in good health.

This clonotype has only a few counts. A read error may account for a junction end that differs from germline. The CDR3 sequence is CASRDYSGADVLTF. DNA of the CDR3: TGTGCCAGCAGGGACTACTCTGGGGCCGACGTCCTGACTTTC. The rearrangement uses TRBV6-4 and TRBJ2-6; D is possibly TRBD2 (6 bases). CDR1 MRHNA and CDR2 SNTAGT come from the germline V gene. The CDR3 is made up of 14 amino acids.

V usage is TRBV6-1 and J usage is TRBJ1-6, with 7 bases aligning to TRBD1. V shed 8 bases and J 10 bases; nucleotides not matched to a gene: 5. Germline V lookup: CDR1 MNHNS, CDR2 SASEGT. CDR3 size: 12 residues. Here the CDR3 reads CASRDSQSPLHF. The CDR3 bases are TGTGCCAGCCGGGACAGTCAGTCACCCCTCCACTTT.

The CDR3 is CSVRTGLKTYEQYF. CDR3 nucleotides: TGCAGCGTTCGGACGGGACTGAAGACCTACGAGCAGTACTTC. The chain carries TRBV29-1 and TRBJ2-7; D is possibly TRBD2 (6 bases). There are 14 residues in the CDR3. Trimming took off 5 bases at V and 2 bases at J, with 16 bases between the two ends. The germline CDR1 and CDR2 sequences are SQVTM and ANQGSEA.

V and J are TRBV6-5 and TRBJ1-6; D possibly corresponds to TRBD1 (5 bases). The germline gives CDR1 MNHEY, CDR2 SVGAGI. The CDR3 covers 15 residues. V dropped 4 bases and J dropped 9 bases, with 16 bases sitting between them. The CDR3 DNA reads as TGTGCCAGCAGTTTCCAACGGGGCATGGGTTCACCCCTCCACTTT. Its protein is CASSFQRGMGSPLHF.

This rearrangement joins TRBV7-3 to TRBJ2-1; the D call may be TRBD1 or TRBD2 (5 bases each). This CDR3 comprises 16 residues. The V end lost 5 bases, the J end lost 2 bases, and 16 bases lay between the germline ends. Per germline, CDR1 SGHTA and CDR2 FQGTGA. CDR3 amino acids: CASSITGTRTYNEQFF. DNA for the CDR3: TGTGCCAGCAGCATCACCGGGACGCGGACCTACAATGAGCAGTTCTTC.

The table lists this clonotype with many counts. DNA of the CDR3: TGTGCCAGCAGCATGGGAAGGTACGAGCAGTACTTC. Its protein is CASSMGRYEQYF. The chain uses TRBV7-2 and TRBJ2-5; unclear D gene. TRBJ2-7 matches the DNA end more closely, so the J call is doubtful. CDR1 is SGHTA and CDR2 is FQGNSA in the germline V gene. This CDR3 region has 12 residues.

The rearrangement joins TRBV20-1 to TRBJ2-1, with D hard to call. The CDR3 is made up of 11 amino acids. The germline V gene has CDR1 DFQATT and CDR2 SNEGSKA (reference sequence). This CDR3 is CSLDGSNEQFF. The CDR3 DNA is TGCAGCCTAGACGGCAGCAATGAGCAGTTCTTC.

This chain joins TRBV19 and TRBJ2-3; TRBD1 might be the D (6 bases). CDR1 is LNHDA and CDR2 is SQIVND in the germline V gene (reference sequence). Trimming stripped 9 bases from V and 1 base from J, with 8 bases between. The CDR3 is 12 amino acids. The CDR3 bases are TGTGCCAGGACAGGACGCACAGATACGCAGTATTTT. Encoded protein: CARTGRTDTQYF.

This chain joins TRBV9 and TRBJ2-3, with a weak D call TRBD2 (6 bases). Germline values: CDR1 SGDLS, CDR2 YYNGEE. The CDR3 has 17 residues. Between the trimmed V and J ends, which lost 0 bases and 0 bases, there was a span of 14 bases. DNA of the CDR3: TGTGCCAGCAGCGTAGGACCACGCGGGGAGAGCACAGATACGCAGTATTTT. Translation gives CASSVGPRGESTDTQYF.

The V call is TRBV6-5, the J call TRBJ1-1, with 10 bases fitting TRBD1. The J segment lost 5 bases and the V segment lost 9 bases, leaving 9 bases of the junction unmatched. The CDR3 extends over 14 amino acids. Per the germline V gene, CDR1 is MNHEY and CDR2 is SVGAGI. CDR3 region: CASYPGTGETEAFF. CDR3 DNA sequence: TGTGCCAGTTACCCCGGGACAGGGGAAACTGAAGCTTTCTTT.

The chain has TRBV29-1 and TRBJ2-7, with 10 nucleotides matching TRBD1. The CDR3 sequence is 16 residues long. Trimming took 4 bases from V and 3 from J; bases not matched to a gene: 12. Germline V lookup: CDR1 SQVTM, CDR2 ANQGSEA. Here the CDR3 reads CSVGGPGGQGRYEQYF. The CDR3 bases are TGCAGCGTTGGAGGGCCGGGGGGACAGGGGCGCTACGAGCAGTACTTC.

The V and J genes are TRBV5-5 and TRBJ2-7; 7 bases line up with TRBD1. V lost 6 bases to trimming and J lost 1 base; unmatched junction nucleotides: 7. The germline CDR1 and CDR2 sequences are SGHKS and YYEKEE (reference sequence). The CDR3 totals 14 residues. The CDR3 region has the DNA TGTGCCAGCATGACAGGGACAGCTTCCTACGAGCAGTACTTC. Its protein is CASMTGTASYEQYF.

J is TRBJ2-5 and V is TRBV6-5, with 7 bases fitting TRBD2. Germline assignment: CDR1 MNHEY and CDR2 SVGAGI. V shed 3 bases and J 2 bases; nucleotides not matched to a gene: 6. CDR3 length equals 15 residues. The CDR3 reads CASSYARGTQETQYF. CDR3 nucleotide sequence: TGTGCCAGCAGTTATGCGCGGGGGACTCAAGAGACCCAGTACTTC.

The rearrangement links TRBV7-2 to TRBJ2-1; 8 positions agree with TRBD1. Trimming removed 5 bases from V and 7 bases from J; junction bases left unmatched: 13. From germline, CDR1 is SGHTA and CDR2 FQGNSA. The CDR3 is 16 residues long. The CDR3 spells CASSAPGTGVKNEQFF. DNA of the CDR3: TGTGCCAGCAGCGCACCCGGGACAGGTGTCAAGAATGAGCAGTTCTTC.

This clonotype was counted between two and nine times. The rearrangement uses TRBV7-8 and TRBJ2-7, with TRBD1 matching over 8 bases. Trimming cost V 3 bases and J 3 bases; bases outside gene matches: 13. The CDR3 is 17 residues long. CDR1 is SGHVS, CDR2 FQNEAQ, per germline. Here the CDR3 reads CASSFGPIGTGDYEQYF. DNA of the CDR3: TGTGCCAGCAGCTTCGGCCCCATCGGGACAGGAGACTACGAGCAGTACTTC. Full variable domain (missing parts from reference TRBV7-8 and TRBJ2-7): GAGVSQSPRYKVAKRGQDVALRCDPISGHVSLFWYQQALGQGPEFLTYFQNEAQLDKSGLPSDRFFAERPEGSVSTLKIQRTQQEDSAVYLCASSFGPIGTGDYEQYFGPGTRLTVT.

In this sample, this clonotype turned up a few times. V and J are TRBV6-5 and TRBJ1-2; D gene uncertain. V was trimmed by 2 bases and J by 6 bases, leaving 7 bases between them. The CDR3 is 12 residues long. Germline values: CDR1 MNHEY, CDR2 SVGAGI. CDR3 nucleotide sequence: TGTGCCAGCAGTTACACCGGGAATGGCTACACCTTC. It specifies CASSYTGNGYTF.